This TCR beta chain was identified in a study of T cell responses to AZD1222 COVID-19 vaccine. V lost 1 base and J lost 0, with 16 bases in between. The CDR3 loop spans 17 amino acids. Germline V CDR1 and CDR2: SGHRS, YFSETQ. Repertoires were generated with immunoSEQ multiplex PCR, while TCRdb's copy carries only in-frame clones and drops some. This table has around 130,000 clones, about 90% appearing once. Sequenced material: peripheral blood, taken on day 0 of MenACWY control vaccination. This TCR was recovered from an adult in good health. This chain connects TRBV5-1 to TRBJ1-1, with a possible D match to TRBD1 (6 bases). The CDR3 DNA sequence: TGCGCCAGCAGCTTGAGAGTCCAGGGGAGGGTGAACACTGAAGCTTTCTTT. Translated: CASSLRVQGRVNTEAFF.